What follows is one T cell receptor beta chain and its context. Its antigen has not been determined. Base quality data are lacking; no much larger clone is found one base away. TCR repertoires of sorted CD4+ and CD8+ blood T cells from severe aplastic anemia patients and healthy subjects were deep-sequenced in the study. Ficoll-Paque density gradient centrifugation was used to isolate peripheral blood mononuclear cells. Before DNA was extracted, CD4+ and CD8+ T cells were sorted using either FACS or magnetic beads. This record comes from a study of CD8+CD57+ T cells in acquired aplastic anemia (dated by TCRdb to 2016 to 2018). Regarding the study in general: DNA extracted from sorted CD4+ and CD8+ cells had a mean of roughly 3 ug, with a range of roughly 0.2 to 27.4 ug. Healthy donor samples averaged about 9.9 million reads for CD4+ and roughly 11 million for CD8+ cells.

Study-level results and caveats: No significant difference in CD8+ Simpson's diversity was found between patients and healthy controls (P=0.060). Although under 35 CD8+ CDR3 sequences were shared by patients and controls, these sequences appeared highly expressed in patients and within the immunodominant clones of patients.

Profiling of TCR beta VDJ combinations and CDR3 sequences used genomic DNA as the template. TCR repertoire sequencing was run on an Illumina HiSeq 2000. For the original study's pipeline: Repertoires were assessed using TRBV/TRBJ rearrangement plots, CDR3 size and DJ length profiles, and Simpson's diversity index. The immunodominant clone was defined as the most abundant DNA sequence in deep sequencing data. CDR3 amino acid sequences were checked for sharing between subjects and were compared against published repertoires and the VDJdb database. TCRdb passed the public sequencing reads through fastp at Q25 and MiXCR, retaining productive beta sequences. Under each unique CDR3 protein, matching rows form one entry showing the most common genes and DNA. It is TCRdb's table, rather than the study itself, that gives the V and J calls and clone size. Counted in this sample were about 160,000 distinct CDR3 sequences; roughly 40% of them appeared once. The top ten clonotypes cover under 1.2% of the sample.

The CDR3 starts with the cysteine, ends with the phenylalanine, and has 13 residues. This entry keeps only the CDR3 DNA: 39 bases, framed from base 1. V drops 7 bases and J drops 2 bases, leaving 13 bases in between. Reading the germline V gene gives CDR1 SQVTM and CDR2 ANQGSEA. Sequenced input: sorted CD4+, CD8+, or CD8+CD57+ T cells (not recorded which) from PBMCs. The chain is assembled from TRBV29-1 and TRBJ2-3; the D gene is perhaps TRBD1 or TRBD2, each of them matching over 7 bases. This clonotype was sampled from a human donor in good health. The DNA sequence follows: TGCAGCGGCAGGGGGGGACTCACAGATACGCAGTATTTT. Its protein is CSGRGGLTDTQYF.